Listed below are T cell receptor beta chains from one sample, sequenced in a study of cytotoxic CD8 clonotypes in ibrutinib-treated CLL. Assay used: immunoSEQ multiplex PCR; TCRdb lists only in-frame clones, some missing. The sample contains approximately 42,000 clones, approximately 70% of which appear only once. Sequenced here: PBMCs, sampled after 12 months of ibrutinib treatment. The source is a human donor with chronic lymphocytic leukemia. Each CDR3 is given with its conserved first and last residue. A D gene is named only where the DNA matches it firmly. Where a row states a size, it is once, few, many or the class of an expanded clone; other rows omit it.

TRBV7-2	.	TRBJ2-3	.	CASSTSGDTQYF	TGTGCCAGCAGCACCAGTGGAGATACGCAGTATTTT
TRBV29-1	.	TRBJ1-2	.	CSVDTEGYTF	TGCAGCGTTGATACTGAGGGCTACACCTTC
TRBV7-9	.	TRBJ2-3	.	CASSIRVGYTDTQYF	TGTGCCAGCAGTATCAGGGTAGGATACACAGATACGCAGTATTTT
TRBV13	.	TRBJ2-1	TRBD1	CASSSTGQGNHEQFF	TGTGCCAGCAGCTCTACGGGACAGGGTAACCATGAGCAGTTCTTC
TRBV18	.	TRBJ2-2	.	CASSTTNRRPNTGELFF	TGTGCCAGCTCAACTACTAACAGAAGACCCAACACCGGGGAGCTGTTTTTT
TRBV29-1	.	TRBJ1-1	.	CSGLDWTVNTEAFF	TGCAGCGGCCTTGATTGGACAGTCAACACTGAAGCTTTCTTT
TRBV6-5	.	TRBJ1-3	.	CASSRQTGSGNTIYF	TGTGCCAGCAGCCGACAGACAGGATCTGGAAACACCATATATTTT
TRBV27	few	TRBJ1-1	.	CASSLRGSVNTEAFF	TGTGCCAGCAGTCTCCGAGGGAGCGTGAACACTGAAGCTTTCTTT
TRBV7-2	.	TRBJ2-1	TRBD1	CASSRETGLYNEQFF	TGTGCCAGCAGCAGGGAGACAGGGCTCTACAATGAGCAGTTCTTC
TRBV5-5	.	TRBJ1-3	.	CASSLDTNSGNTIYF	TGTGCCAGCAGCTTGGACACGAACTCTGGAAACACCATATATTTT
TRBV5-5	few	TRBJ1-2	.	CASSPSGVTGYTF	TGTGCCAGCAGCCCCTCTGGGGTGACTGGCTACACCTTC
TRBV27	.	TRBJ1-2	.	CASSSLVTSNYGYTF	TGTGCCAGCAGCTCGTTGGTAACGTCTAACTATGGCTACACCTTC
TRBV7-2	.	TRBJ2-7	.	CASSFGPGGGGHEQYF	TGTGCCAGCAGCTTTGGCCCCGGGGGTGGGGGCCACGAGCAGTACTTC
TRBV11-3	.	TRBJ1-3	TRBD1	CASSPTGKNGNTIYF	TGTGCCAGCAGCCCGACAGGGAAAAACGGAAACACCATATATTTT
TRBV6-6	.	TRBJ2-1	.	CASSYFRGEQFF	TGTGCCAGCAGTTATTTCCGGGGTGAGCAGTTCTTC
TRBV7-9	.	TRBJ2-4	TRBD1	CASSFWGQGLTKNIQYF	TGTGCCAGCAGCTTTTGGGGACAGGGGCTAACCAAAAACATTCAGTACTTC
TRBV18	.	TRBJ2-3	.	CASSRGSGATDTQYF	TGTGCCAGCTCACGGGGAAGTGGAGCCACAGATACGCAGTATTTT
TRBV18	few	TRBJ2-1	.	CASNTNQQGRNEQFF	TGTGCCAGCAATACCAATCAACAGGGTCGGAATGAGCAGTTCTTC